The entry that follows covers one T cell receptor (beta chain) sequence. The antigen remains unidentified. TCRdb's copy holds only in-frame clones and misses some; the assay was immunoSEQ multiplex PCR. Of approximately 84,000 clones listed, 75% to 90% are singletons. These data belong to a study of T cell responses to AZD1222 COVID-19 vaccine. Study-level points and caveats: White British ancestry dominated among donors, who included more females, and clonal diversity was possibly underestimated.

V dropped 4 bases and J dropped 4 bases, with 19 bases sitting between them. The CDR3 runs to 16 residues. Per the germline V gene, CDR1 is PRHDT and CDR2 is FYEKMQ (reference sequence). This TCR came from an adult in good health. The source material was peripheral blood, sampled on day 0 of AZD1222 vaccination. This chain links TRBV13 with TRBJ1-1, with D possibly TRBD1 on 6 matching bases. The CDR3 region has the DNA TGTGCCAGCAGCTACGGACTCCCCTGGGGGCCCACTGAAGCTTTCTTT. It translates to CASSYGLPWGPTEAFF.